This TCR beta chain was identified during a study of breast tumors, draining lymph nodes, adjacent tissues. At least ten counts were recorded for this clonotype. Its antigen remains unidentified. Germline assignment: CDR1 SGHRS and CDR2 YFSETQ. The germline V and J ends were trimmed by 4 bases and 9 bases, with 20 bases remaining between them. This CDR3 is 15 amino acids long. Axillary draining lymph nodes of breast cancer patients supplied the node samples. TCRdb independently ran MiXCR on the multiplex PCR reads; one entry per CDR3 protein. In the table there are some 250,000 distinct CDR3 sequences, less than 40% of which are singletons. General study findings and limits: Tumors had less TCR diversity than lymph nodes, more than nontumor tissue.

The specimen sequenced was axillary lymph node tissue. The gene calls are TRBV5-1 and TRBJ2-1, with D maybe TRBD2 (6 bases). The source is a female donor with breast cancer. Some clones in this sample may be carry-over from other donors' samples. The chain's CDR3 is CASSTLRGVGGEQFF. The CDR3 nucleotides read TGCGCCAGCAGCACACTACGGGGAGTGGGGGGTGAGCAGTTCTTC. Supplemented by reference TRBV5-1 and TRBJ2-1, the full variable domain reads KAGVTQTPRYLIKTRGQQVTLSCSPISGHRSVSWYQQTPGQGLQFLFEYFSETQRNKGNFPGRFSGRQFSNSRSEMNVSTLELGDSALYLCASSTLRGVGGEQFFGPGTRLTVL.